The clone carrying this T cell receptor (beta chain) occurred once. This sample is part of a study of blood T cell repertoires in COVID-19. Study information: Donors in the United States, Italy and Spain gave samples during acute or convalescent COVID-19. Sources were T cells, B-cell-depleted T cells, or PBMCs; the material itself was cDNA or gDNA.

Source study methods: Amplifying reference gene primers gave estimates of nucleated cell counts. Profiled with immunoSEQ multiplex PCR; TCRdb holds only in-frame clones, not every one. That table gives V, J and clone size, and the DNA gave D and trimming. The table has some 260,000 clones, roughly 84% seen once. This CDR3 has 15 amino acids. V was shortened by 4 bases and J by 1 base, with 14 bases between the two germline ends. Germline V gene sequence: CDR1 SGHNT, CDR2 YYREEE (reference sequence). The chain has TRBV5-4 and TRBJ1-1; the D is unclear. This clonotype was obtained from a middle-aged woman with active or convalescent COVID-19. The material sequenced was peripheral blood. CDR3 sequence reads: CASSLRTARNTEAFF. Here the CDR3 DNA reads TGTGCCAGCAGCCTCAGAACAGCCCGGAACACTGAAGCTTTCTTT.